One and the same sample provided the 8 T cell receptor beta chains below, sequenced in a study of cytomegalovirus exposure and HLA in healthy donors. A multiplex PCR was run with 60 Vbeta primers and 13 Jbeta primers. Repertoires were generated with immunoSEQ multiplex PCR, while TCRdb's copy carries only in-frame clones and drops some. Listed are approximately 100,000 clones; 0.59% falls within the top ten. Sequencing used PBMCs. These receptors all stem from a man in his forties or fifties in good health and CMV-seronegative.

The rearrangement uses TRBV4-2 and TRBJ2-1; 9 positions agree with TRBD2. CDR1 and CDR2 (germline): LGHNA, YNFKEQ. The trim removed 1 base at V and 3 bases at J, leaving 4 bases unmatched. The CDR3 covers 16 residues. The CDR3 spells CASSQAASGDYNEQFF. For the CDR3, the DNA is TGTGCCAGCAGCCAAGCAGCTAGCGGGGACTACAATGAGCAGTTCTTC.

The V gene is TRBV6-1, the J gene TRBJ2-7; TRBD2 matches at 9 bases. Germline-derived CDR1 and CDR2 are MNHNS and SASEGT. The CDR3 runs to 14 residues. V trimming: 3 bases; J trimming: 3 bases; junction bases outside the gene matches: 3. The CDR3 DNA is TGTGCCAGCAGTGAGCTAGCGGGGATCTACGAGCAGTACTTC. Translating gives CASSELAGIYEQYF.

CDR3 sequence: CASSTSGQANYGYTF. CDR3 nucleotides: TGTGCCAGCAGCACAAGCGGACAGGCCAACTATGGCTACACCTTC. The V gene is TRBV5-5, the J gene TRBJ1-2, with 7 bases lining up with TRBD1. This CDR3 spans 15 amino acids. V trimming: 4 bases; J trimming: 2 bases; junction bases outside the gene matches: 8. Germline V gene sequence: CDR1 SGHKS, CDR2 YYEKEE (reference sequence).

The chain links TRBV5-1 to TRBJ1-2, with D unresolved. The CDR3 covers 14 residues. Looked up from germline, CDR1 is SGHRS and CDR2 is YFSETQ. With 0 bases removed from V and 8 bases from J, the gap between germline ends came to 14 bases. CDR3 amino acids: CASSLGLFNIGYTF. The CDR3, as DNA: TGCGCCAGCAGCTTGGGACTATTTAATATCGGCTACACCTTC.

V usage is TRBV6-1 and J usage is TRBJ1-5; D ambiguous. The CDR3 has 15 amino acids. CDR1 MNHNS and CDR2 SASEGT come from the germline V gene. V was pared by 1 base and J by 4 bases, with 11 bases between. The CDR3: CASSEDSQTNQPQHF. In nucleotides, the CDR3 is TGTGCCAGCAGTGAAGATAGTCAGACTAATCAGCCCCAGCATTTT.

This sequence joins TRBV6-5 and TRBJ1-6; no firm D call. This CDR3 contains 14 residues. Trimming removed 8 bases at V and 5 bases at J, with 13 bases between. Germline CDR1 reads MNHEY; CDR2 reads SVGAGI. This CDR3 reads CASARRENNSPLHF. The CDR3 bases are TGTGCCAGCGCAAGGAGGGAAAATAATTCACCCCTCCACTTT.

V and J are TRBV7-6 and TRBJ1-3; TRBD1 aligns across 7 bases. J was trimmed by 4 bases and V by 5 bases; bases with no gene match: 8. CDR1 is SGHVS and CDR2 is FNYEAQ in the germline V gene. The length of the CDR3 is 15 residues. The CDR3 is CASSPRQGTGNTIYF. The CDR3 nucleotides read TGTGCCAGCAGCCCCCGACAGGGAACGGGAAACACCATATATTTT.

The V and J genes are TRBV27 and TRBJ2-3; 8 positions agree with TRBD2. The germline V gene encodes CDR1 MNHEY and CDR2 SMNVEV (reference sequence). This CDR3 has 15 residues. V dropped 2 bases and J dropped 4; count of bases not matched to a gene: 5. CDR3 loop: CASSLGAGGADTQYF. Written as DNA, the CDR3 is TGTGCCAGCAGTTTAGGTGCGGGAGGTGCAGATACGCAGTATTTT.